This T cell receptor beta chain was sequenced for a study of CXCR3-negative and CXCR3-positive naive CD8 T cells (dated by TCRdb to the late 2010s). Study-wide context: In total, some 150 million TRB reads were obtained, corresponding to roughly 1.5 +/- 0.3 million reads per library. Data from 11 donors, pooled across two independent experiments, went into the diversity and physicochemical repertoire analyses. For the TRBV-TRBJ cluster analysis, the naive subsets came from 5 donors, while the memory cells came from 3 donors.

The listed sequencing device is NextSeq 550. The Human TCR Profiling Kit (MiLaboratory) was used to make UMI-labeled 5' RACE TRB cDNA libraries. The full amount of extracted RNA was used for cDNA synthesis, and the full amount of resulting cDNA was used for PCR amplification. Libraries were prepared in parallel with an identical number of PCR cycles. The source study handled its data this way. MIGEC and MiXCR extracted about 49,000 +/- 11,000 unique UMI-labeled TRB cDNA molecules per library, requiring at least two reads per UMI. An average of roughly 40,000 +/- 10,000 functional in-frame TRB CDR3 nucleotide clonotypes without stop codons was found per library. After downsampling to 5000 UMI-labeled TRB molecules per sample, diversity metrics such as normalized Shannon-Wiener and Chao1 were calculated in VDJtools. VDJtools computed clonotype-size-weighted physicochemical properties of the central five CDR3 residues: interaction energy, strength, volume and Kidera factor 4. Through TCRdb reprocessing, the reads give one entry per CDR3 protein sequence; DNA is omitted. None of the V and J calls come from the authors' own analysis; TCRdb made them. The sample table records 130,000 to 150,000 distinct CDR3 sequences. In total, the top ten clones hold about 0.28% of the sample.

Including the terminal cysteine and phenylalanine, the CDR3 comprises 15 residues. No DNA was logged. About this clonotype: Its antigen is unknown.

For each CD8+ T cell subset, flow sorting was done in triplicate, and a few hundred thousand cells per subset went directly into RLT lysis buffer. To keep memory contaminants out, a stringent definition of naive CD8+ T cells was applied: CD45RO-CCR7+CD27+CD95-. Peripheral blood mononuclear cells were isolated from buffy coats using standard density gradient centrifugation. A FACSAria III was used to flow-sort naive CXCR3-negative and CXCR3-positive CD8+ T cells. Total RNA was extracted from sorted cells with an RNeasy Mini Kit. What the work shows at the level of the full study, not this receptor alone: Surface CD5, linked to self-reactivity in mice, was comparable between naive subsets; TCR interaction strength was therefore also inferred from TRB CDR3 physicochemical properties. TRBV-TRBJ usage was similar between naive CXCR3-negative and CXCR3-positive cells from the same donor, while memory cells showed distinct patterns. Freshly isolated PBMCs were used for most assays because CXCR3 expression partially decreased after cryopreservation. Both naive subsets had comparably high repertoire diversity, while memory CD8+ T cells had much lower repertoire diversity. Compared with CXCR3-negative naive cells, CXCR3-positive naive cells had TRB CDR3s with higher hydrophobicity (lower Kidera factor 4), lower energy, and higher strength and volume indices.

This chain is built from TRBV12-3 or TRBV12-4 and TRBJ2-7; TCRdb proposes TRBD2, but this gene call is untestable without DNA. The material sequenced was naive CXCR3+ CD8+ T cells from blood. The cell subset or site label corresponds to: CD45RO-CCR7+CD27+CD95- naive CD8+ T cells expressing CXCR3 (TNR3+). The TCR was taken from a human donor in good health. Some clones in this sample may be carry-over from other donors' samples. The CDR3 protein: CASSYFSGRRDEQYF.